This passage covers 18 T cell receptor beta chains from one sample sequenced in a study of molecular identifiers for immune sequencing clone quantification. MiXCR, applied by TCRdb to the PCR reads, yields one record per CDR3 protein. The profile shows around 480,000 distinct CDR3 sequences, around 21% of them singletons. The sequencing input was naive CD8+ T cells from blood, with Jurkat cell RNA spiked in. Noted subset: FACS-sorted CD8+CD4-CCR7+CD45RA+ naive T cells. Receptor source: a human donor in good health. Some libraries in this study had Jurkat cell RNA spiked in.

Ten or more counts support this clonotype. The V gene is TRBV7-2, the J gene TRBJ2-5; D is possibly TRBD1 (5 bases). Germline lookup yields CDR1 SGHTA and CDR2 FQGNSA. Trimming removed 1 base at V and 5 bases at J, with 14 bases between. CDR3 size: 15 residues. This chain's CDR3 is CASSLEAGRHETQYF. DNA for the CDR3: TGTGCCAGCAGCTTAGAAGCAGGGCGCCACGAGACCCAGTACTTC. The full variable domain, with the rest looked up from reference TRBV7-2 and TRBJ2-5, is GAGVSQSPSNKVTEKGKDVELRCDPISGHTALYWYRQSLGQGLEFLIYFQGNSAPDKSGLPSDRFSAERTGGSVSTLTIQRTQQEDSAVYLCASSLEAGRHETQYFGPGTRLLVL.

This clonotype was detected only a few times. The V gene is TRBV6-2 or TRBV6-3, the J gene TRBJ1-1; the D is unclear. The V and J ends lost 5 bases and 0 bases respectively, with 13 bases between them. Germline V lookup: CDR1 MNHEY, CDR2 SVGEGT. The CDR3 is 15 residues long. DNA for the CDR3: TGTGCCAGCAGTCCCCCCTCAGATTTGAACACTGAAGCTTTCTTT. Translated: CASSPPSDLNTEAFF.

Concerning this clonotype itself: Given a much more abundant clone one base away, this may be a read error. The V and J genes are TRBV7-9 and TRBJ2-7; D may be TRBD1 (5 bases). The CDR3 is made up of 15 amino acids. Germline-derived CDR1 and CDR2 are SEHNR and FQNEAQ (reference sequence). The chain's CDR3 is CAGSSKDAGIYEQYF. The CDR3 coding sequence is TGTGCCGGCAGCTCCAAAGATGCAGGGATCTACGAGCAGTACTTC. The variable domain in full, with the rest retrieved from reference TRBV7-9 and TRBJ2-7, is DTGVSQNPRHKITKRGQNVTFRCDPISEHNRLYWYRQTLGQGPEFLTYFQNEAQLEKSRLLSDRFSAERPKGSFSTLEIQRTEQGDSAMYLCAGSSKDAGIYEQYFGPGTRLTVT.

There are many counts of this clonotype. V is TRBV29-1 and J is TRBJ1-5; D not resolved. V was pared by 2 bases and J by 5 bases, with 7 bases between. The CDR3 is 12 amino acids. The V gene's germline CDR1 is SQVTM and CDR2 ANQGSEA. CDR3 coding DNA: TGCAGCGTTGAACTGGAGGATCAGCCCCAGCATTTT. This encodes CSVELEDQPQHF.

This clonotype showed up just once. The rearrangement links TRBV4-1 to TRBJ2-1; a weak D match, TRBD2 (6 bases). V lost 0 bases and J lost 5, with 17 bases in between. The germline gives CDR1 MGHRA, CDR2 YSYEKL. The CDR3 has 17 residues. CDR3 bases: TGCGCCAGCAGCCAAGAATGGAGAATAGCGGCCAACAATGAGCAGTTCTTC. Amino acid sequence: CASSQEWRIAANNEQFF.

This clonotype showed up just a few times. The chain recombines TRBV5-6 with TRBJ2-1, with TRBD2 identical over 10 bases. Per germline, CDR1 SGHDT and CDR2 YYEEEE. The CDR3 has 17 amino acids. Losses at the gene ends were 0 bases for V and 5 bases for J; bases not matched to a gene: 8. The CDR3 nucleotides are TGTGCCAGCAGCTTGGGGCCCGGGACTAGCGTCAACAATGAGCAGTTCTTC. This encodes CASSLGPGTSVNNEQFF.

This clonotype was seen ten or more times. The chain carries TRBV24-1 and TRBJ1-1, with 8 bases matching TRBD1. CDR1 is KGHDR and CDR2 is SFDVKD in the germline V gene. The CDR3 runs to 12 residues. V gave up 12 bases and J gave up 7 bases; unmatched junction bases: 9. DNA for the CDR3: TGTGCCGACGACAGGGGCAACGGTGAAGCTTTCTTT. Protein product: CADDRGNGEAFF.

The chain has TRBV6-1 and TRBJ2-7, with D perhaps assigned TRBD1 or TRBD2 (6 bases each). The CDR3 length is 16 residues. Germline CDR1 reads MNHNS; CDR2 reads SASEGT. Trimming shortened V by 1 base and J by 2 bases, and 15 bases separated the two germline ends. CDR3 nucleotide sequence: TGTGCCAGCAGTGAAGATCGCTGGGGGGCCCCCTACGAGCAGTACTTC. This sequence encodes CASSEDRWGAPYEQYF.

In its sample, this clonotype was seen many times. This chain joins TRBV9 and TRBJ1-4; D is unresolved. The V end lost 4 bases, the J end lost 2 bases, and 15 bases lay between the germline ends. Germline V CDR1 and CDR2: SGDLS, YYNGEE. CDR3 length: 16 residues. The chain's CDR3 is CASSPFRAPTNEKLFF. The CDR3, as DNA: TGTGCCAGCAGCCCGTTCCGGGCACCCACTAATGAAAAACTGTTTTTT. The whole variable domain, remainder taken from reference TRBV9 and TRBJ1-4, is DSGVTQTPKHLITATGQRVTLRCSPRSGDLSVYWYQQSLDQGLQFLIQYYNGEERAKGNILERFSAQQFPDLHSELNLSSLELGDSALYFCASSPFRAPTNEKLFFGSGTQLSVL.

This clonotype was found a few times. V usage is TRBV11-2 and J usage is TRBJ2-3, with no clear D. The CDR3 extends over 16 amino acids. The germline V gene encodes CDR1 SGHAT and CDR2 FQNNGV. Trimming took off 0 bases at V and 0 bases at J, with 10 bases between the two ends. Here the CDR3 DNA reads TGTGCCAGCAGCTTAGAATTGTGGGAAAGCACAGATACGCAGTATTTT. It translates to CASSLELWESTDTQYF.

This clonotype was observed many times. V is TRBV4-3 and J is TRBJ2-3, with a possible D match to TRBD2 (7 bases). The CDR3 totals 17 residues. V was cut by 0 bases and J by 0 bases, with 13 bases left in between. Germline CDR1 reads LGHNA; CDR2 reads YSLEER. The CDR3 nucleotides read TGCGCCAGCAGCCAAGATTACGGGGGGCCCAGCACAGATACGCAGTATTTT. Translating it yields CASSQDYGGPSTDTQYF.

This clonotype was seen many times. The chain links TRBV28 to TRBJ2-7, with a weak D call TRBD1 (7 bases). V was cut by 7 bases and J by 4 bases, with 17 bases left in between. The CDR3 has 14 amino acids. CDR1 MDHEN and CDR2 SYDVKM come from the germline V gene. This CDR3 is CASKEGTDPYEQYF. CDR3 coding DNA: TGTGCCAGCAAGGAGGGGACAGACCCTTACGAGCAGTACTTC.

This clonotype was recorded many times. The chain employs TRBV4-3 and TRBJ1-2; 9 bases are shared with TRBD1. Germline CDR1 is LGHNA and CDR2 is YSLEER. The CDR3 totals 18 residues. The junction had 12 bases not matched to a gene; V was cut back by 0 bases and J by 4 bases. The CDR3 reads CASSQDRGGTGLGYGYTF. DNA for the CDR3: TGCGCCAGCAGCCAAGATCGTGGCGGGACAGGGCTGGGCTATGGCTACACCTTC.

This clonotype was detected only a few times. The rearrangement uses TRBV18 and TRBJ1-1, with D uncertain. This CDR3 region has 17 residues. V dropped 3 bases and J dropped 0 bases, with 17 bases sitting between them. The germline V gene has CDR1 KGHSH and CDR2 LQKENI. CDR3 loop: CASSPRYMNQMNTEAFF. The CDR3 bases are TGTGCCAGCTCACCTCGATATATGAACCAGATGAACACTGAAGCTTTCTTT.

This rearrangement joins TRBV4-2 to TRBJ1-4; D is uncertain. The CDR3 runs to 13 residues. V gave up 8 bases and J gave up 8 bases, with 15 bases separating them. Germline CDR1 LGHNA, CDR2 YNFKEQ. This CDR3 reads CASLQTPEEKLFF. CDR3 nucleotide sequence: TGTGCCAGCTTACAGACCCCCGAAGAAAAACTGTTTTTT.

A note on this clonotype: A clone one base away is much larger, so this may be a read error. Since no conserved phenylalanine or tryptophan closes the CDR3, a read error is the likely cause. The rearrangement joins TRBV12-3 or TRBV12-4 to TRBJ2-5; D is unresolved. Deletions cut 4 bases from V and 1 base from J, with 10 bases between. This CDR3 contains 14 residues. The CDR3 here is CASSWTSLQETQYL. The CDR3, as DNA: TGTGCCAGCAGTTGGACGAGTCTCCAAGAGACCCAGTACCTC.

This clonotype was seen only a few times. CDR3 sequence: CASSEVAGGLIGDTQYF. The CDR3 DNA reads as TGTGCCAGCAGTGAAGTAGCGGGGGGGCTCATTGGAGATACGCAGTATTTT. The chain links TRBV6-1 to TRBJ2-3; TRBD2 aligns across 11 bases. Losses at the gene ends were 1 base for V and 5 bases for J; bases not matched to a gene: 8. Germline assignment: CDR1 MNHNS and CDR2 SASEGT. The CDR3 is 17 amino acids.

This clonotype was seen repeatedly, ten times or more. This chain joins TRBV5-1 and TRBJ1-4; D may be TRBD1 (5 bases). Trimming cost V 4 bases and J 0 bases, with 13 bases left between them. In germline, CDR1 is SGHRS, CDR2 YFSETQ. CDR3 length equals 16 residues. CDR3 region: CASSDGTAATNEKLFF. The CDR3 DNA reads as TGCGCCAGCAGCGACGGGACGGCTGCAACTAATGAAAAACTGTTTTTT.